The 15 T cell receptor beta chains below come from one sample, sequenced in a study of early T cells in non-severe SARS-CoV-2 infection. TCRdb used MiXCR to reprocess the 5' RACE reads, holding one entry per CDR3 protein. Altogether 65,000 to 85,000 distinct CDR3 sequences are present, 11% being singletons, with the ten largest covering 3.5% to 4%. Sample: whole blood. These TCRs come from an adult who was a healthcare worker with PCR-confirmed SARS-CoV-2 infection or an uninfected control (not recorded which).

CDR3 sequence reads: CASQQSQWRDGYGYTF. The CDR3 DNA follows: TGTGCCAGCCAACAGTCTCAGTGGAGAGACGGCTATGGCTACACCTTC. This chain connects TRBV28 to TRBJ1-2; D uncertain. This CDR3 has 16 residues. With 8 bases removed from V and 4 bases from J, the gap between germline ends came to 23 bases. CDR1 and CDR2 (germline): MDHEN, SYDVKM.

This clonotype came up many times. V is TRBV19 and J is TRBJ2-4, with D uncertain. The germline CDR1 and CDR2 sequences are LNHDA and SQIVND (reference sequence). The V end lost 1 base, the J end lost 1 base, and 11 bases lay between the germline ends. The CDR3 has 16 residues. The CDR3, as DNA: TGTGCCAGTAGTATAGCGCCGGTCCCGGCCAAAAACATTCAGTACTTC. It codes for CASSIAPVPAKNIQYF. The whole variable domain, remainder taken from reference TRBV19 and TRBJ2-4, is DGGITQSPKYLFRKEGQNVTLSCEQNLNHDAMYWYRQDPGQGLRLIYYSQIVNDFQKGDIAEGYSVSREKKESFPLTVTSAQKNPTAFYLCASSIAPVPAKNIQYFGAGTRLSVL.

This clonotype was observed a handful of times. The V and J genes are TRBV12-5 and TRBJ2-1; no definite D call. V was cut by 2 bases and J by 5 bases, with 4 bases left in between. The CDR3 consists of 12 residues. Germline V CDR1 and CDR2: LGHNT, FRNRAP. The CDR3 region is CASGLMHNEQFF. As DNA, the CDR3 is TGTGCTAGTGGTTTGATGCACAATGAGCAGTTCTTC.

The gene calls are TRBV7-8 and TRBJ2-7; tentatively, D is TRBD1 or TRBD2 (5 bases each). The germline V gene encodes CDR1 SGHVS and CDR2 FQNEAQ. The V and J ends lost 0 bases and 6 bases respectively, with 15 bases between them. The CDR3 is made up of 15 amino acids. Here the CDR3 reads CASSLAIGAPFEQYF. The CDR3 DNA sequence: TGTGCCAGCAGCTTAGCGATCGGGGCTCCTTTCGAGCAGTACTTC. The full variable domain, rest sourced from reference TRBV7-8 and TRBJ2-7, is GAGVSQSPRYKVAKRGQDVALRCDPISGHVSLFWYQQALGQGPEFLTYFQNEAQLDKSGLPSDRFFAERPEGSVSTLKIQRTQQEDSAVYLCASSLAIGAPFEQYFGPGTRLTVT.

This clonotype was observed a few times. The rearrangement links TRBV19 to TRBJ2-2; D remains ambiguous. The germline gives CDR1 LNHDA, CDR2 SQIVND (reference sequence). The CDR3 is 12 amino acids. V was cut by 2 bases and J by 3 bases, with 1 base left in between. The CDR3 loop reads CASSIYTGELFF. The CDR3 DNA sequence: TGTGCCAGTAGTATATACACCGGGGAGCTGTTTTTT. The full variable domain, in which reference TRBV19 and TRBJ2-2 provide the parts outside the CDR3, is DGGITQSPKYLFRKEGQNVTLSCEQNLNHDAMYWYRQDPGQGLRLIYYSQIVNDFQKGDIAEGYSVSREKKESFPLTVTSAQKNPTAFYLCASSIYTGELFFGEGSRLTVL.

Concerning this clonotype: A much larger clone differs from this one at a single base, so this may be a read error. The chain links TRBV12-3 or TRBV12-4 to TRBJ2-3, with D unresolved. Trimming pared 6 bases from V and 2 bases from J, leaving 15 bases between. The CDR3 covers 15 residues. CDR3 in DNA: TGTGCCAGCAGCCGGTTGGACGGGTTCACAGATACGCAGTATTTT. Translating it yields CASSRLDGFTDTQYF.

The chain recombines TRBV9 with TRBJ2-1; D may be TRBD1 (5 bases). CDR3 length: 13 amino acids. The V gene lost 0 bases and the J gene lost 7 bases, with 8 bases spanning the gap. The germline gives CDR1 SGDLS, CDR2 YYNGEE. CDR3 DNA sequence: TGTGCCAGCAGCGTAGTAGGGGAAAATGAGCAGTTCTTC. Protein product: CASSVVGENEQFF.

Of note for this clonotype: At one of its ends the junction is not consistent with the germline gene, which may arise from a read error. This chain joins TRBV12-3 or TRBV12-4 and TRBJ2-3; D may be TRBD1 (6 bases). The CDR3 is 13 amino acids. For the CDR3, the DNA is TGTGCCAGTTACAAAGGGGGTACCTTCAACAGGCATTTT. Its translation is CASYKGGTFNRHF.

As for this clonotype: This may arise from a read error, as a much more abundant clone is one base away. The CDR3 DNA reads as TGCGCCAGCAGCTTGATCCTCGGCGCGAACACCGGGGAGCTGTTATTT. It is translated as CASSLILGANTGELLF. This chain links TRBV5-1 with TRBJ2-2, with a tentative D call TRBD2 (5 bases). The germline gives CDR1 SGHRS, CDR2 YFSETQ. The CDR3 has 16 residues.

This clonotype was counted ten times or more. V and J are TRBV20-1 and TRBJ2-1; 8 nucleotides align to TRBD1. Germline loops: CDR1 DFQATT, CDR2 SNEGSKA (reference sequence). Trimming at V came to 5 bases and at J to 6 bases, leaving 12 bases not matched to a gene. The CDR3 covers 15 residues. The CDR3 nucleotides are TGCAGTGCTCGACTACGGACAGGGCTTTTCAATGAGCAGTTCTTC. Protein: CSARLRTGLFNEQFF.

The sample holds a few counts of this clonotype. The DNA for the CDR3 is TGCAGCGCAAGCCTGACAGGGAAGAACACTGAAGCTTTCTTT. It specifies CSASLTGKNTEAFF. The V and J genes are TRBV29-1 and TRBJ1-1; TRBD1 matches 7 bases. Unmatched junction bases numbered 9, after V lost 7 bases and J lost 1 base. CDR3 size: 14 residues. Germline V gene lookup returns CDR1 SQVTM and CDR2 ANQGSEA.

The sample holds many counts of this clonotype. The rearrangement joins TRBV24-1 to TRBJ2-3, with D perhaps TRBD2 (6 bases). Per the germline V gene, CDR1 is KGHDR and CDR2 is SFDVKD. V lost 4 bases, J lost 5 bases, and 15 bases lay in between. This CDR3 spans 15 amino acids. The CDR3 reads CATSDQGGYGDTQYF. CDR3 DNA sequence: TGTGCCACCAGTGACCAGGGAGGTTACGGAGATACGCAGTATTTT.

This clonotype appeared many times. The chain employs TRBV6-4 and TRBJ2-1, with TRBD2 identical over 13 bases. The CDR3 loop spans 14 amino acids. After removal of 5 bases from V and 5 bases from J, the junction contained 0 bases not matched to a gene. Germline CDR1 MRHNA, CDR2 SNTAGT. For the CDR3, the DNA is TGTGCCAGCAGTACTAGCGGGGGGGACAATGAGCAGTTCTTC. Protein sequence: CASSTSGGDNEQFF.

This clonotype was counted many times. The V call is TRBV12-3 or TRBV12-4, the J call TRBJ2-7; 7 nucleotides align to TRBD1. The CDR3 loop spans 17 amino acids. The V and J ends lost 3 bases and 0 bases, in that order; junction bases with no gene match: 11. The CDR3 DNA follows: TGTGCCAGCAGTTTTGGTATGAGGGACAGAGGCTCCTACGAGCAGTACTTC. Its protein is CASSFGMRDRGSYEQYF.

This clonotype was detected ten times or more. V gene TRBV12-3 or TRBV12-4 combines with J gene TRBJ1-3; D unresolved. V was cut by 1 base and J by 0 bases, with 4 bases left in between. This CDR3 spans 14 amino acids. The CDR3 DNA sequence: TGTGCCAGCAGTTTAGGGGTCTCTGGAAACACCATATATTTT. It codes for CASSLGVSGNTIYF.